The TCR beta chain under discussion was sequenced for a study of blood T cells in healthy people across ages. CDR3 length: 17 amino acids. Trimming cost V 1 base and J 1 base; bases outside gene matches: 9. The V gene's germline CDR1 is LGHNA and CDR2 YNFKEQ. To note about this clonotype: Antigen specificity is unknown.

Primed by a sample-barcoded 5' primer and a J-beta primer mix, a second PCR proceeded for 7 to 11 cycles. Via MiXCR, TCRdb re-called the 5' RACE reads, giving one row per CDR3 protein. The data hold 850,000 to 1,100,000 distinct CDR3 sequences, with approximately 38% observed a single time. Study-level findings and limits: The study lacked donor CMV status, which possibly confounded expanded clonotype changes.

Material: blood. The TCR sequence derives from a man aged 18 to 29 in good health. The chain combines TRBV4-2 with TRBJ2-7, with 8 bases lining up with TRBD1. The CDR3 DNA sequence: TGTGCCAGCAGCCAAGCCCCCTCAAGGACAGGGTCCTACGAGCAGTACTTC. This sequence encodes CASSQAPSRTGSYEQYF.